Included here is one TCR beta chain sequence, with context. Repertoires were generated with immunoSEQ multiplex PCR, while TCRdb's copy carries only in-frame clones and drops some. Of about 60,000 clones in the sample, roughly nine tenths were seen once. The data stem from a study of T cell changes during pregnancy in multiple sclerosis. The CDR3 sequence is 15 residues long. Germline loops: CDR1 SGHTA, CDR2 FQGTGA. Unmatched junction bases numbered 3, after V lost 2 bases and J lost 4 bases. V is TRBV7-3 and J is TRBJ2-2, with 8 bases aligning to TRBD1. This clonotype originated in a female donor with multiple sclerosis, enrolled in a pregnancy study. The sequencing here drew on CD4+ T cells from peripheral blood mononuclear cells, taken in the first trimester of pregnancy. CDR3 region: CASSLDRGGTGELFF. CDR3 nucleotide sequence: TGTGCCAGCAGCTTAGACAGGGGAGGCACCGGGGAGCTGTTTTTT.